Listed below are T cell receptor beta chains from one sample, sequenced in a study of CXCR3-negative and CXCR3-positive naive CD8 T cells. TCRdb re-analyzed the 5' RACE reads; it lists each CDR3 protein once, without DNA. In all, the sample yields some 49,000 distinct CDR3 sequences. Specimen: naive CXCR3- CD8+ T cells from blood. These receptors all come from a human donor in good health. Some clones in this sample may be carry-over from other donors' samples. Each CDR3 is given with its conserved first and last residue.

V gene	J gene	CDR3 protein
TRBV12-3/TRBV12-4	TRBJ2-7	CASRLAGGPYEQYF
TRBV7-2	TRBJ2-3	CASSSGQGTDTQYF
TRBV7-9	TRBJ2-1	CASSYQVRGSSYNEQFF
TRBV20-1	TRBJ2-3	CSGLFSGGPDTQYF
TRBV5-1	TRBJ2-1	CASSPNNEQFF
TRBV27	TRBJ1-2	CASSFNANYGYTF
TRBV12-3/TRBV12-4	TRBJ2-7	CASRRQGGPHEQYF
TRBV27	TRBJ2-7	CASSFFPGTYEQYF
TRBV20-1	TRBJ1-4	CSAWPLAATNEKLFF
TRBV21-1	TRBJ2-1	CASSKGGLGNEQFF
TRBV7-9	TRBJ2-3	CGMADREATDTQYF
TRBV14	TRBJ2-7	CASSQDGYEQYF
TRBV29-1	TRBJ2-7	CSVETTGTNAEQYF
TRBV3-1	TRBJ2-1	CASSQIPGHDEQFF
TRBV20-1	TRBJ2-1	CSALQTGEQFF